A single sample is the source of the 30 T cell receptor beta chains below, sequenced in a study of OX40 agonist ivuxolimab in advanced cancers. Data came from immunoSEQ multiplex PCR; TCRdb stores just in-frame clones and leaves some out. The sample yields around 53,000 clones, 70% to 90% seen once. Here the sequenced sample was CD4+ or CD8+ T cells sorted from blood, taken in a trial of the OX40 agonist ivuxolimab. Receptor source: an adult with an advanced solid tumor such as melanoma, head and neck, liver or kidney cancer.

The chain uses TRBV29-1 and TRBJ1-2; D unresolved. The germline V and J ends were trimmed by 4 bases and 1 base, with 10 bases remaining between them. The CDR3 sequence is 13 residues long. Germline CDR1 reads SQVTM; CDR2 reads ANQGSEA. The CDR3 protein is CSVASRLNYGYTF. The CDR3 DNA sequence: TGCAGCGTTGCGTCGAGGCTTAACTATGGCTACACCTTC. Full variable domain (rest looked up from reference TRBV29-1 and TRBJ1-2): SAVISQKPSRDICQRGTSLTIQCQVDSQVTMMFWYRQQPGQSLTLIATANQGSEATYESGFVIDKFPISRPNLTFSTLTVSNMSPEDSSIYLCSVASRLNYGYTFGSGTRLTVV.

The chain recombines TRBV30 with TRBJ2-6; D unclear. V dropped 3 bases and J dropped 2 bases, with 2 bases sitting between them. The CDR3 loop spans 12 amino acids. The germline V gene encodes CDR1 GTSNPN and CDR2 SVGIG (reference sequence). This CDR3 is CAWRAGANVLTF. CDR3 nucleotide sequence: TGTGCCTGGAGGGCTGGGGCCAACGTCCTGACTTTC.

V usage is TRBV27 and J usage is TRBJ1-2; 9 bases are a match to TRBD1. In germline, CDR1 is MNHEY, CDR2 SMNVEV (reference sequence). The CDR3 runs to 13 residues. Trimming cost V 6 bases and J 8 bases; bases outside gene matches: 7. The CDR3 coding sequence is TGTGCCAGCAGGTTACAGGGGGCTGACGGCTACACCTTC. Translating gives CASRLQGADGYTF.

The genes are TRBV5-4 and TRBJ2-2, with TRBD1 identical over 8 bases. The germline gives CDR1 SGHNT, CDR2 YYREEE (reference sequence). After removal of 5 bases from V and 1 base from J, the junction contained 4 bases not matched to a gene. The CDR3 is made up of 15 amino acids. Here the CDR3 DNA reads TGTGCCAGCAGTTCCGGGACAGGGAACACCGGGGAGCTGTTTTTT. It is translated as CASSSGTGNTGELFF.

The CDR3 here is CASSIGGTRDEQFF. In nucleotides, the CDR3 is TGTGCCAGTAGTATAGGCGGGACTAGGGATGAGCAGTTCTTC. The chain joins TRBV19 to TRBJ2-1; 8 nucleotides line up with TRBD2. This CDR3 has 14 amino acids. The germline CDR1 and CDR2 sequences are LNHDA and SQIVND (reference sequence). Trimming cost V 1 base and J 8 bases; bases outside gene matches: 4.

This clone came up a few times. The V call is TRBV6-5, the J call TRBJ1-5; no clear D gene. The length of the CDR3 is 13 residues. The V gene lost 4 bases and the J gene lost 7 bases, with 11 bases spanning the gap. Germline assignment: CDR1 MNHEY and CDR2 SVGAGI. This CDR3 is CASSFRIGQPQHF. The CDR3 region has the DNA TGTGCCAGCAGTTTTCGGATTGGGCAGCCCCAGCATTTT.

The chain combines TRBV5-1 with TRBJ1-1; D gene ambiguous. Germline V gene data show CDR1 as SGHRS and CDR2 as YFSETQ. V lost 0 bases, J lost 8 bases, and 8 bases lay in between. The CDR3 contains 12 residues. The CDR3 DNA sequence: TGCGCCAGCAGCTTGGACGGTCCCGAAGCTTTCTTT. It yields the protein CASSLDGPEAFF.

The chain couples TRBV19 to TRBJ2-1, with D unresolved. Trimming shortened V by 5 bases and J by 12 bases, and 14 bases separated the two germline ends. Germline-derived CDR1 and CDR2 are LNHDA and SQIVND (reference sequence). The CDR3 is 12 amino acids. The CDR3 here is CASSLVQDRQFF. The CDR3 DNA sequence: TGTGCCAGTAGTTTGGTCCAAGATCGGCAGTTCTTC.

This chain uses TRBV19 with TRBJ2-3; 8 nucleotides line up with TRBD1. The CDR3 contains 15 residues. Germline V CDR1 and CDR2: LNHDA, SQIVND (reference sequence). V lost 2 bases to trimming and J lost 3 bases; unmatched junction nucleotides: 4. This chain's CDR3 is CASSIQGAGTDTQYF. Written as DNA, the CDR3 is TGTGCCAGTAGTATACAGGGGGCAGGAACAGATACGCAGTATTTT.

CDR3 region: CASSPVDSHGYEQYF. CDR3 coding DNA: TGTGCCAGTAGTCCGGTCGATTCTCATGGCTACGAGCAGTACTTC. The rearrangement uses TRBV19 and TRBJ2-5, with D unclear. The DNA end favors TRBJ2-7, so the J call may be wrong. Germline V gene sequence: CDR1 LNHDA, CDR2 SQIVND (reference sequence). The CDR3 is 15 residues long.

J is TRBJ2-7 and V is TRBV19; D remains ambiguous. Germline V CDR1 and CDR2: LNHDA, SQIVND (reference sequence). This CDR3 comprises 13 residues. V was cut by 3 bases and J by 0 bases, with 6 bases left in between. CDR3 nucleotide sequence: TGTGCCAGTAGTATCACGGACTCCTACGAGCAGTACTTC. This sequence encodes CASSITDSYEQYF.

The J gene is TRBJ2-1, the V gene TRBV11-3; D is undetermined. The V end was cut by 5 bases, the J end by 8 bases, with 13 bases between. Germline V gene data show CDR1 as SGHNT and CDR2 as YENEEA. The CDR3 runs to 13 residues. The CDR3 sequence is CASSLFSLDEQFF. For the CDR3, the DNA is TGTGCCAGCAGCCTCTTCTCGCTAGATGAGCAGTTCTTC.

The chain recombines TRBV19 with TRBJ2-3, with TRBD2 identical over 14 bases. The J segment lost 0 bases and the V segment lost 5 bases, leaving 10 bases of the junction unmatched. Germline V gene lookup returns CDR1 LNHDA and CDR2 SQIVND (reference sequence). The CDR3 runs to 19 residues. CDR3 residues: CASSSRLAGGKSSTDTQYF. For the CDR3, the DNA is TGTGCCAGTAGTTCCCGACTAGCGGGAGGGAAATCTAGCACAGATACGCAGTATTTT.

A single count supports this clone. CDR3 residues: CASSRQGGAGDEQYF. The CDR3 DNA follows: TGCGCCAGCAGCCGTCAGGGAGGGGCTGGTGACGAGCAGTACTTC. The chain combines TRBV5-1 with TRBJ2-5, with 7 bases fitting TRBD2. The J call is doubtful: the DNA matches TRBJ2-7 better. The germline gives CDR1 SGHRS, CDR2 YFSETQ. This CDR3 spans 15 amino acids.

The chain links TRBV2 to TRBJ1-2; D is perhaps TRBD1 (5 bases). Germline CDR1 is SNHLY and CDR2 is FYNNEI. The CDR3 length is 14 residues. V was shortened by 1 base and J by 0 bases, with 6 bases between the two germline ends. CDR3 region: CASSEEGTNYGYTF. The CDR3 nucleotides read TGTGCCAGCAGTGAAGAGGGGACTAACTATGGCTACACCTTC.

The rearrangement joins TRBV29-1 to TRBJ1-3; D not certain. The CDR3 totals 11 residues. The germline gives CDR1 SQVTM, CDR2 ANQGSEA. The V end lost 7 bases, the J end lost 4 bases, and 8 bases lay between the germline ends. The CDR3 sequence is CSGRLGNTIYF. DNA for the CDR3: TGCAGCGGCCGGTTGGGAAACACCATATATTTT.

J is TRBJ1-4 and V is TRBV19; TRBD1 agrees at 7 bases. V was pared by 7 bases and J by 2 bases, with 10 bases of the junction left unmatched. Germline assignment: CDR1 LNHDA and CDR2 SQIVND (reference sequence). The CDR3 length is 16 residues. CDR3 loop: CASTGRQGGTNEKLFF. The CDR3 DNA reads TGTGCCAGTACCGGGAGACAGGGTGGTACTAATGAAAAACTGTTTTTT.

The chain couples TRBV4-1 to TRBJ2-7; D might be TRBD2 (6 bases). The CDR3 is 14 residues long. Trimming took 4 bases from V and 5 from J, leaving 15 bases between them. Germline loops: CDR1 MGHRA, CDR2 YSYEKL. The chain's CDR3 is CASSPGDFRDEQYF. The CDR3 DNA is TGCGCCAGCAGCCCGGGAGACTTTCGGGACGAGCAGTACTTC.

The chain carries TRBV28 and TRBJ2-5, with 12 positions matching TRBD2. Germline lookup yields CDR1 MDHEN and CDR2 SYDVKM. V was pared by 5 bases and J by 7 bases, with 8 bases of the junction left unmatched. The CDR3 spans 15 residues. CDR3 sequence (DNA): TGTGCCAGCAGTCCGGGACTAGCGGGCCTCGGGACCCAGTACTTC. This gives the protein CASSPGLAGLGTQYF.

Only a few counts were recorded for this clone. The CDR3 region has the DNA TGTGCCAGCAGTTTTTCGACTACCCGCATCTACGAGCAGTACTTC. Translated: CASSFSTTRIYEQYF. The V and J genes are TRBV27 and TRBJ2-7; weak D call: TRBD2 (5 bases). The V and J ends lost 3 bases and 3 bases respectively, with 15 bases between them. This CDR3 contains 15 residues. Germline-derived CDR1 and CDR2 are MNHEY and SMNVEV (reference sequence).

The chain has TRBV2 and TRBJ2-7; tentatively, D is TRBD2 (7 bases). CDR1 is SNHLY and CDR2 is FYNNEI in the germline V gene. The V and J ends lost 8 bases and 1 base respectively, with 12 bases between them. This CDR3 region has 13 residues. The CDR3 sequence: CASRGGGSYEQYF. CDR3 nucleotides: TGTGCCAGCCGGGGAGGGGGGTCCTACGAGCAGTACTTC.

The V gene is TRBV2, the J gene TRBJ2-5, with a possible D match to TRBD2 (5 bases). This CDR3 is 16 amino acids long. CDR1 is SNHLY and CDR2 is FYNNEI in the germline V gene. The V end lost 7 bases, the J end lost 1 base, and 19 bases lay between the germline ends. As DNA, the CDR3 is TGTGCCAGCACCCCCGGGGTGAGCCGTCGCCAAGAGACCCAGTACTTC. This encodes CASTPGVSRRQETQYF.

This clone is a singleton in its sample. The gene calls are TRBV4-1 and TRBJ2-1; D uncertain. CDR1 and CDR2 (germline): MGHRA, YSYEKL. The V end lost 8 bases, the J end lost 7 bases, and 18 bases lay between the germline ends. This CDR3 has 14 amino acids. CDR3 in amino acids: CASSGAHQPNEQFF. The CDR3 nucleotides are TGCGCCAGCTCCGGAGCCCACCAACCGAATGAGCAGTTCTTC.

V usage is TRBV28 and J usage is TRBJ2-7; 11 bases line up with TRBD2. Germline CDR1 reads MDHEN; CDR2 reads SYDVKM. V trimming: 7 bases; J trimming: 0 bases; junction bases outside the gene matches: 5. CDR3 size: 15 residues. For the CDR3, the DNA is TGTGCCAGCACCCCCGGGACTAGCGGCTCCTACGAGCAGTACTTC. This sequence encodes CASTPGTSGSYEQYF.

The chain carries TRBV5-5 and TRBJ1-1; D gene ambiguous. The CDR3 consists of 13 residues. The germline gives CDR1 SGHKS, CDR2 YYEKEE (reference sequence). V was shortened by 7 bases and J by 4 bases, with 14 bases between the two germline ends. DNA of the CDR3: TGTGCCAGCTCCCGGGAAAGATCCACTGAAGCTTTCTTT. It encodes CASSRERSTEAFF.

This clone has just a few counts. The chain combines TRBV21-1 with TRBJ2-5; the table calls TRBD1, which could not be checked here. TRBV21-1 is labeled a pseudogene. The CDR3 is made up of 16 amino acids. CDR3 residues: CASSKTDRGKEETQYF. CDR3 nucleotide sequence: TGTGCCAGCAGCAAAACGGACAGGGGGAAGGAAGAGACCCAGTACTTC.

The gene calls are TRBV6-5 and TRBJ2-2, with D perhaps given as TRBD1 or TRBD2 (6 bases each). V lost 2 bases to trimming and J lost 3 bases, with 13 bases between them. The CDR3 is 16 amino acids. From germline, CDR1 is MNHEY and CDR2 SVGAGI. This CDR3 is CASSYGWGAYTGELFF. CDR3 bases: TGTGCCAGCAGTTACGGGTGGGGGGCCTACACCGGGGAGCTGTTTTTT.

J is TRBJ2-1 and V is TRBV25-1, with TRBD1 as a possible D gene (5 bases). Germline V gene lookup returns CDR1 MGHDK and CDR2 SYGVNS. The CDR3 has 13 residues. V lost 5 bases and J 7 bases, leaving 12 bases between the germline ends. The CDR3, as DNA: TGTGCCAGCAGTCCTGACAGTCCTAATGAGCAGTTCTTC. Its translation: CASSPDSPNEQFF.

The chain uses TRBV14 and TRBJ1-1; possible D gene TRBD1, 6 bases. CDR1 and CDR2 (germline): SGHDN, FVKESK. This CDR3 has 14 residues. Trimming took 4 bases from V and 1 from J, leaving 10 bases between them. The CDR3 nucleotides read TGTGCCAGCAGCCCCAAGGGGGGGAACACTGAAGCTTTCTTT. Encoded protein: CASSPKGGNTEAFF.

CDR3 protein: CASKIAGAYEQYF. In nucleotides, the CDR3 is TGCGCCAGCAAAATAGCGGGAGCCTACGAGCAGTACTTC. This chain links TRBV5-1 with TRBJ2-7, with 9 bases matching TRBD2. CDR3 length: 13 amino acids. V shed 6 bases, J shed 2 bases, and the junction held 3 bases outside the gene matches. Germline V CDR1 and CDR2: SGHRS, YFSETQ.